Listed here are 11 T cell receptor beta chains from one sample, sequenced in a study of read filtering for tumor transcriptome and immune sequencing. This library used roughly 0.4 ug RNA and molecular barcoded adaptors spanning alpha/delta and beta/gamma chains. Via MiXCR, TCRdb re-called the reads, giving one row per CDR3 protein. The table shows 49,000 or so distinct CDR3 sequences, with 12% occurring only once. The sample was a population of CD138-negative cells sorted from bone marrow. Every receptor here comes from a donor aged 40 or over with multiple myeloma.

Notes on this clonotype: A read error may explain this, as a much larger clone is one base away. The chain employs TRBV11-1 and TRBJ1-1, with D possibly being TRBD1 (5 bases). The V gene's germline CDR1 is SGHAT and CDR2 FQDESV (reference sequence). The CDR3 spans 15 residues. CDR3 loop: CASSLGRGVNTVAFF. The CDR3 DNA follows: TGTGCCAGCAGCTTAGGCCGAGGGGTGAACACTGTAGCTTTCTTT.

The sample holds many counts of this clonotype. This rearrangement joins TRBV5-1 to TRBJ2-7; tentative D call: TRBD1 (6 bases). Germline V gene data show CDR1 as SGHRS and CDR2 as YFSETQ. The CDR3 length is 14 residues. V lost 4 bases and J 2 bases, leaving 13 bases between the germline ends. CDR3 sequence reads: CASSPGTPAYEQYF. The CDR3 DNA sequence: TGCGCCAGCAGCCCGGGGACACCCGCCTACGAGCAGTACTTC.

This clonotype has ten or more counts. The gene calls are TRBV6-4 and TRBJ1-5, with 9 bases matching TRBD1. Germline CDR1 is MRHNA and CDR2 is SNTAGT. The V gene end was trimmed by 6 bases and the J gene end by 1 base; junction bases not matched to a gene: 10. This CDR3 region has 17 residues. The CDR3 loop is CASRALTGGGSNQPQHF. CDR3 coding DNA: TGTGCCAGCAGAGCCCTTACAGGGGGCGGGAGCAATCAGCCCCAGCATTTT.

This chain links TRBV6-6 with TRBJ2-1, with 7 bases aligning to TRBD2. The ends lost 6 bases at V and 7 bases at J; junction bases unmatched: 15. Germline CDR1 MNHNY, CDR2 SVGAGI (reference sequence). The CDR3 has 16 amino acids. The CDR3, as DNA: TGTGCCAGCAGCACCCTCGGACTAGAACGTCGGAATGAGCAGTTCTTC. The encoded protein is CASSTLGLERRNEQFF.

This clonotype was detected ten times or more. The chain uses TRBV20-1 and TRBJ1-1; possible D gene TRBD1, 6 bases. V was cut by 5 bases and J by 3 bases, with 22 bases left in between. The CDR3 has 16 residues. Germline CDR1 DFQATT, CDR2 SNEGSKA (reference sequence). The CDR3 DNA follows: TGCAGTGCTCCCGCCGCAGTGTTCACAGGGTACACTGAAGCTTTCTTT. It codes for CSAPAAVFTGYTEAFF.

Ten or more counts support this clonotype. This sequence joins TRBV20-1 and TRBJ2-3, with D perhaps TRBD1 (6 bases). The CDR3 totals 12 residues. V shed 1 base and J shed 5 bases, with 7 bases lying between them. Germline CDR1 is DFQATT and CDR2 is SNEGSKA (reference sequence). The CDR3 coding sequence is TGCAGTGCTAGAGCAGGGGTAGATACGCAGTATTTT. It encodes CSARAGVDTQYF.

This clonotype was seen at least ten times. The rearrangement joins TRBV20-1 to TRBJ1-4; D remains ambiguous. Per the germline V gene, CDR1 is DFQATT and CDR2 is SNEGSKA (reference sequence). The germline V and J ends were trimmed by 0 bases and 6 bases, with 11 bases remaining between them. The CDR3 length is 14 residues. The CDR3 loop reads CSAREGGSYEKLFF. CDR3 coding DNA: TGCAGTGCTAGAGAGGGCGGGAGTTATGAAAAACTGTTTTTT.

This clonotype was recorded at least ten times. V usage is TRBV3-1 and J usage is TRBJ2-7, with D tentatively TRBD1 (5 bases). Germline-derived CDR1 and CDR2 are LGHDT and YNNKEL (reference sequence). V was pared by 1 base and J by 3 bases, with 10 bases between. This CDR3 spans 14 amino acids. Here the CDR3 DNA reads TGTGCCAGCAGCCAAGCGTACAGGAACTACGAGCAGTACTTC. Protein: CASSQAYRNYEQYF.

The chain links TRBV7-9 to TRBJ2-2, with 9 bases lining up with TRBD1. CDR3 length equals 15 residues. The germline gives CDR1 SEHNR, CDR2 FQNEAQ (reference sequence). Losses at the gene ends were 5 bases for V and 6 bases for J; bases not matched to a gene: 7. CDR3 sequence reads: CASSHRDRAAGELFF. The CDR3 nucleotides are TGTGCCAGCAGCCACCGGGACAGGGCGGCCGGGGAGCTGTTTTTT.

This clonotype was seen many times. This chain links TRBV11-3 with TRBJ2-6; no reliable D call. There are 14 residues in the CDR3. V lost 2 bases and J 4 bases, leaving 6 bases between the germline ends. Germline loops: CDR1 SGHNT, CDR2 YENEEA. The CDR3 nucleotides read TGTGCCAGCAGCTTATCCGTGGGGGCCAACGTCCTGACTTTC. Protein sequence: CASSLSVGANVLTF.

Comment on this clonotype: At one boundary the junction diverges from the germline segment, which might be a read error. The chain couples TRBV18 to TRBJ2-7; no definite D call. CDR3 length: 18 residues. From germline, CDR1 is KGHSH and CDR2 LQKENI. CDR3 DNA: TGTGCCAGCCCCCCCACCAGTTCACCAGACATCAGCAGCTACGAGCGGTACTTC. This sequence encodes CASPPTSSPDISSYERYF.